This T cell receptor beta chain was captured by sequencing in a study of T-cell reconstitution after alpha-beta-depleted transplantation in children. In germline, CDR1 is MNHEY, CDR2 SMNVEV (reference sequence). CDR3 length: 16 residues. Trimming removed 5 bases from V and 0 bases from J; junction bases left unmatched: 8. Construction of the TCRbeta library involved unique molecular identifiers. TCRdb fed the PCR reads into MiXCR, producing one record per CDR3 protein. The sample records some 490,000 distinct CDR3 sequences, about 12% being singletons. This clonotype was picked up a small number of times.

The chain uses TRBV27 and TRBJ1-2; TRBD1 matches 8 bases. The receptor was isolated from a human donor who donated a stem cell graft to a child with combined immunodeficiency. The specimen was PBMCs from the stem cell graft donor, collected from the stem cell graft. This chain's CDR3 is CASSPGTGDPNYGYTF. Written as DNA, the CDR3 is TGTGCCAGCAGTCCCGGGACAGGTGACCCTAACTATGGCTACACCTTC.